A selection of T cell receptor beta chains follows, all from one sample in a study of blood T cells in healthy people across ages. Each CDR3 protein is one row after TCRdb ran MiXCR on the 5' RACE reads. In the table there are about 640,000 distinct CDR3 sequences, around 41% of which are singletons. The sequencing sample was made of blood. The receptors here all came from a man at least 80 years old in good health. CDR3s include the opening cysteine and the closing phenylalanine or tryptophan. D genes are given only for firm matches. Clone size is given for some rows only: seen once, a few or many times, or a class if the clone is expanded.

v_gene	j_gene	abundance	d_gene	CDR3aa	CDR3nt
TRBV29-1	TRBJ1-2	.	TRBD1	CSVLEGTGRYGYTF	TGCAGCGTTCTAGAGGGGACAGGGAGATATGGCTACACCTTC
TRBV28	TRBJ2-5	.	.	CASSLLVAGQYF	TGTGCCAGCAGTTTATTGGTGGCAGGGCAGTACTTC
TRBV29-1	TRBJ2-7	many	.	CSVEDRQGGTYEQYF	TGCAGCGTTGAAGATCGTCAGGGCGGAACCTACGAGCAGTACTTC
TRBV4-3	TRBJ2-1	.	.	CASSQDVGGGSSYNGQFF	TGCGCCAGCAGCCAAGATGTAGGAGGGGGAAGCTCCTACAATGGGCAGTTCTTC
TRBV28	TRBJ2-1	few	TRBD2	CASSPVAGSAYNEQFF	TGTGCCAGCAGTCCAGTAGCGGGATCAGCCTACAATGAGCAGTTCTTC
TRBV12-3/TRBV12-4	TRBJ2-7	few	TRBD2	CASSSEGRGGAYEQYF	TGTGCCAGCAGTTCAGAGGGGCGGGGGGGGGCCTACGAGCAGTACTTC
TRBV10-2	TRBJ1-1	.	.	CATLGGRNTEAFF	TGCGCCACCCTGGGGGGCAGAAACACTGAAGCTTTCTTT
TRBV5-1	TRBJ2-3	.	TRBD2	CASSGGGYDTQYF	TGCGCCAGCAGCGGGGGAGGGTACGATACGCAGTATTTT
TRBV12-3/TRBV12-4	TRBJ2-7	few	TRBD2	CASNKLGTNSYEQYF	TGTGCCAGCAACAAACTCGGGACTAACTCCTACGAGCAGTACTTC
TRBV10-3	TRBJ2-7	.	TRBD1	CAIREGTGVSEQYF	TGTGCCATCAGGGAAGGGACAGGGGTAAGCGAGCAGTACTTC
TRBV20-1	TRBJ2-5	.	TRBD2	CSARRTSGGNIRETQYF	TGCAGTGCTAGAAGGACTAGCGGGGGAAATATCAGGGAGACCCAGTACTTC
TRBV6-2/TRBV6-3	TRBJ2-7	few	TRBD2	CASSYSGLAVNEQYF	TGTGCCAGTAGTTACTCGGGACTAGCAGTAAACGAGCAGTACTTC
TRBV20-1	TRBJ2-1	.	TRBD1	CSARDRTGMRGNEQFF	TGCAGTGCTAGAGACCGGACAGGGATGAGGGGGAATGAGCAGTTCTTC
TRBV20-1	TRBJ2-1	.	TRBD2	CSGKTSGGRVNNEQFF	TGCAGTGGCAAAACTAGCGGGGGGCGGGTAAACAATGAGCAGTTCTTC
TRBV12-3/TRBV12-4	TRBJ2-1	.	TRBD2	CASSQRTSGGPIPSYNEQFF	TGTGCCAGCAGCCAGAGGACTAGCGGGGGGCCGATACCCTCCTACAATGAGCAGTTCTTC
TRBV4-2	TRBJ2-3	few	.	CASSQIGSLSTDTQYF	TGTGCCAGCAGCCAAATTGGCTCCCTCAGCACAGATACGCAGTATTTT
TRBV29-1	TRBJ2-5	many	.	CSVGEGTQETQYF	TGCAGCGTTGGGGAGGGGACACAAGAGACCCAGTACTTC
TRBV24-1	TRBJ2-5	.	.	CATSNFSMDQYF	TGTGCCACCAGTAATTTTTCGATGGACCAGTACTTC
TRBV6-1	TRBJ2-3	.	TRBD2	CASRNGGVNTQYF	TGTGCCAGCAGGAACGGGGGGGTGAATACGCAGTATTTT
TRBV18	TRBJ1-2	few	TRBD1	CASSHGTGLDGYTF	TGTGCCAGCTCACACGGGACAGGGCTAGATGGCTACACCTTC
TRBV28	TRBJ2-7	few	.	CASSFQQASEQYF	TGTGCCAGCAGTTTTCAGCAGGCCAGCGAGCAGTACTTC
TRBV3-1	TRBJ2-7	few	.	CASSPGRVSEQYF	TGTGCCAGCAGCCCCGGCAGGGTCAGCGAGCAGTACTTC
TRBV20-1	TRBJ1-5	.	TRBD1	CSARDGTDNQPQHF	TGCAGTGCTAGAGACGGGACAGACAATCAGCCCCAGCATTTT
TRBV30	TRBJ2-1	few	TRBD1	CAWTARDRGADEQFF	TGTGCCTGGACCGCCCGGGACAGGGGTGCGGATGAGCAGTTCTTC
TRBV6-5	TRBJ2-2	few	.	CASIPRPESNTGELFF	TGTGCCAGCATCCCTCGTCCGGAATCGAACACCGGGGAGCTGTTTTTT
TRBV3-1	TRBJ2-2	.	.	CASSQAFRGARTGELFF	TGTGCCAGCAGCCAAGCGTTTCGGGGGGCGCGAACCGGGGAGCTGTTTTTT
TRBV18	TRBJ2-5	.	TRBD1	CASSSDRVETQYF	TGTGCCAGCTCGTCCGACAGGGTAGAGACCCAGTACTTC
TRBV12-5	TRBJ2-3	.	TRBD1	CASGSGDSLNTDTQYF	TGTGCTAGTGGTTCAGGGGACAGTCTCAACACAGATACGCAGTATTTT
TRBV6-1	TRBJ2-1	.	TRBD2	CASSGFLAGAVEQFF	TGTGCCAGCAGTGGGTTTCTAGCGGGAGCGGTTGAGCAGTTCTTC
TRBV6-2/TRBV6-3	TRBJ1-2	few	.	CASSVGGTQNYGYTF	TGTGCCAGCAGCGTCGGCGGGACGCAAAACTATGGCTACACCTTC
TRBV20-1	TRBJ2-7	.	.	CSARRGNSYEQYF	TGCAGTGCTAGACGAGGTAACTCCTACGAGCAGTACTTC
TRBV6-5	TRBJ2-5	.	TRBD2	CASRPRLASNRETQYF	TGTGCCAGCAGACCCCGACTAGCGTCTAATCGTGAGACCCAGTACTTC
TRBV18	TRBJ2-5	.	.	CASSPDHQETQYF	TGTGCCAGCTCACCCGACCACCAAGAGACCCAGTACTTC
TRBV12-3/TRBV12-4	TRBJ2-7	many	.	CASRGAGATYEQYF	TGTGCCAGCAGAGGGGCGGGCGCTACCTACGAGCAGTACTTC
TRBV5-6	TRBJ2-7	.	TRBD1	CASAAGTAYEQYF	TGTGCCAGCGCGGCCGGGACAGCCTACGAGCAGTACTTC
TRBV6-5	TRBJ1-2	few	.	CASSSLNYGYTF	TGTGCCAGCAGTTCACTAAACTATGGCTACACCTTC
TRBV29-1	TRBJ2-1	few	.	CSVIPRVEQFF	TGCAGCGTTATTCCCAGGGTTGAGCAGTTCTTC
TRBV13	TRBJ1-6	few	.	CASSAGTRNSPLHF	TGTGCCAGCAGCGCCGGGACGAGGAATTCACCCCTCCACTTT